Below are 25 T cell receptor beta chains sequenced from a single sample in a study of blood T cell repertoires in COVID-19. Method: immunoSEQ multiplex PCR; TCRdb's copy keeps in-frame clones and lacks some. The sample lists 270,000 or so clones, about 85% seen once, with 13% in the top ten. The specimen was peripheral blood. These TCRs come from a human donor in a cohort sampled during active COVID-19.

V usage is TRBV20-1 and J usage is TRBJ1-1, with D unresolved. Germline lookup yields CDR1 DFQATT and CDR2 SNEGSKA (reference sequence). With 1 base removed from V and 9 bases from J, the gap between germline ends came to 6 bases. This CDR3 comprises 10 residues. The CDR3 DNA is TGCAGTGCTAGAGTGGCTCAAGCTTTCTTT. Translated, it gives CSARVAQAFF.

The chain couples TRBV12-3 or TRBV12-4 to TRBJ1-1; no reliable D call. V gave up 6 bases and J gave up 4 bases, with 6 bases separating them. CDR3 length: 11 amino acids. The CDR3 DNA sequence: TGTGCCAGCAGCCCACTCACTGAAGCTTTCTTT. Protein sequence: CASSPLTEAFF.

The chain links TRBV6-2 or TRBV6-3 to TRBJ1-5; no clear D. V shed 4 bases and J shed 0 bases, with 7 bases lying between them. The germline gives CDR1 MNHEY, CDR2 SVGEGT. This CDR3 is 14 amino acids long. Written as DNA, the CDR3 is TGTGCCAGCAGTTCCCCGGGTAGCAATCAGCCCCAGCATTTT. It yields the protein CASSSPGSNQPQHF.

The chain uses TRBV11-3 and TRBJ2-2; possibly TRBD2 for D (6 bases). The V and J ends lost 5 bases and 4 bases respectively, with 11 bases between them. From germline, CDR1 is SGHNT and CDR2 YENEEA. The length of the CDR3 is 14 residues. This CDR3 is CASSGTGLTGELFF. The CDR3 nucleotides are TGTGCCAGCAGCGGAACGGGACTCACCGGGGAGCTGTTTTTT.

This clone was seen ten or more times. This rearrangement joins TRBV28 to TRBJ2-5, with D maybe TRBD2 (7 bases). CDR1 and CDR2 from the germline V gene are MDHEN and SYDVKM. This CDR3 region has 15 residues. V lost 7 bases and J lost 5, with 20 bases in between. The CDR3, as DNA: TGTGCCAGCAACCAAAGGGGGGGGCTGTGGGAGACCCAGTACTTC. Protein product: CASNQRGGLWETQYF.

The gene calls are TRBV7-8 and TRBJ2-2; D is possibly TRBD2 (5 bases). CDR3 length: 15 amino acids. Deletions cut 2 bases from V and 2 bases from J, with 9 bases between. Looked up from germline, CDR1 is SGHVS and CDR2 is FQNEAQ. CDR3 amino acids: CASSLSRVNTGELFF. The CDR3, as DNA: TGTGCCAGCAGCTTATCGAGGGTAAACACCGGGGAGCTGTTTTTT.

The chain joins TRBV5-1 to TRBJ2-5, with 10 bases aligning to TRBD2. CDR1 is SGHRS and CDR2 is YFSETQ in the germline V gene. The CDR3 covers 17 residues. Unmatched junction bases numbered 10, after V lost 3 bases and J lost 2 bases. Here the CDR3 DNA reads TGCGCCAGCAGCTCCGGGGCTAGCGGGAGTGATCAAGAGACCCAGTACTTC. Residues: CASSSGASGSDQETQYF.

J is TRBJ1-2 and V is TRBV7-9; TRBD1 aligns across 9 bases. The germline V gene has CDR1 SEHNR and CDR2 FQNEAQ (reference sequence). CDR3 length: 13 residues. The ends lost 6 bases at V and 5 bases at J; junction bases unmatched: 4. The CDR3 is CASSEQGAYGYTF. The CDR3 DNA reads as TGTGCCAGCAGTGAACAGGGGGCATATGGCTACACCTTC. Using reference TRBV7-9 and TRBJ1-2 for the parts outside the CDR3, the full variable domain is DTGVSQNPRHKITKRGQNVTFRCDPISEHNRLYWYRQTLGQGPEFLTYFQNEAQLEKSRLLSDRFSAERPKGSFSTLEIQRTEQGDSAMYLCASSEQGAYGYTFGSGTRLTVV.

In this sample, this clone turned up once. The V and J genes are TRBV5-1 and TRBJ2-7; 7 nucleotides agree with TRBD1. Germline V lookup: CDR1 SGHRS, CDR2 YFSETQ. CDR3 length equals 14 residues. The V and J ends lost 4 bases and 3 bases, in that order; junction bases with no gene match: 7. The CDR3 DNA is TGCGCCAGCAGCAACAGACAGGGAATCTACGAGCAGTACTTC. Translating it yields CASSNRQGIYEQYF.

The chain combines TRBV6-5 with TRBJ1-6; tentative D call: TRBD1 (6 bases). V was cut by 4 bases and J by 10 bases, with 11 bases left in between. CDR1 and CDR2 from the germline V gene are MNHEY and SVGAGI. This CDR3 region has 13 residues. The CDR3 loop is CASSFNRDSPLHF. The CDR3 DNA sequence: TGTGCCAGCAGTTTTAACAGGGACTCACCCCTCCACTTT.

As concerns this clone: A read error may produce the germline difference seen at one junction end. The rearrangement joins TRBV7-9 to TRBJ2-2; no clear D gene. This CDR3 has 12 residues. Germline V gives CDR1 SEHNR, CDR2 FQNEAQ (reference sequence). For the CDR3, the DNA is TGTGCCAGCAACTTACCCGTAGGGGAGCTGTTTTTT. Its translation: CASNLPVGELFF.

The gene calls are TRBV7-2 and TRBJ1-6; D gene unclear. Germline loops: CDR1 SGHTA, CDR2 FQGNSA. The CDR3 is 17 residues long. V lost 3 bases, J lost 0 bases, and 12 bases lay in between. The CDR3 DNA is TGTGCCAGCAGCTTTACCCGAGGGAGCTCCTATAATTCACCCCTCCACTTT. Its translation is CASSFTRGSSYNSPLHF.

V usage is TRBV28 and J usage is TRBJ2-7, with a weak D call TRBD2 (5 bases). The CDR3 sequence is 14 residues long. Trimming removed 8 bases from V and 3 bases from J, with 17 bases in between. Germline CDR1 MDHEN, CDR2 SYDVKM. CDR3 sequence reads: CASEGAGNDYEQYF. In nucleotides, the CDR3 is TGTGCCAGCGAGGGAGCCGGGAATGACTACGAGCAGTACTTC.

The chain recombines TRBV6-6 with TRBJ2-3; TRBD1 aligns across 7 bases. The CDR3 is made up of 14 amino acids. The germline CDR1 and CDR2 sequences are MNHNY and SVGAGI (reference sequence). J gave up 1 base and V 2 bases, and 0 bases lay outside the gene matches. DNA of the CDR3: TGTGCCAGCAGTTACGGACAGGGCACAGATACGCAGTATTTT. It translates to CASSYGQGTDTQYF.

The V call is TRBV27, the J call TRBJ1-1; 7 nucleotides line up with TRBD1. The CDR3 totals 13 residues. Germline V gene sequence: CDR1 MNHEY, CDR2 SMNVEV (reference sequence). Germline trimming cut 5 bases from V and 13 bases from J; bases unmatched to any gene: 13. In DNA, the CDR3 is TGTGCCAGCAGTCCCCCCGGGACAGTGCCTGGTTTCTTT. It is translated as CASSPPGTVPGFF.

This clone was seen once. The chain is built from TRBV20-1 and TRBJ2-7, with 7 bases aligning to TRBD1. Germline CDR1 DFQATT, CDR2 SNEGSKA (reference sequence). The CDR3 has 11 amino acids. For the CDR3, the DNA is TGCAGCGCTCTACAGGGGCGAGAGCAGTACTTC. Its translation: CSALQGREQYF.

The chain links TRBV10-1 to TRBJ2-2, with TRBD2 matching 8 bases. CDR1 WNHNN and CDR2 SYGVQD come from the germline V gene (reference sequence). Germline trimming cut 4 bases from V and 5 bases from J; bases unmatched to any gene: 6. The CDR3 totals 15 residues. The CDR3 DNA sequence: TGCGCCAGCAGTGTCAGCGGGAGAGGTACCGGGGAGCTGTTTTTT. It translates to CASSVSGRGTGELFF.

The chain is built from TRBV2 and TRBJ2-1; no definite D call. CDR1 is SNHLY, CDR2 FYNNEI, per germline. This CDR3 is built from 13 residues. Trimming stripped 6 bases from V and 3 bases from J, with 9 bases between. CDR3 nucleotide sequence: TGTGCCAGCAGCGCTCCTAACTACAATGAGCAGTTCTTC. Its protein is CASSAPNYNEQFF.

The rearrangement uses TRBV5-5 and TRBJ2-7, with 8 nucleotides matching TRBD1. The CDR3 sequence is 16 residues long. Germline CDR1 is SGHKS and CDR2 is YYEKEE (reference sequence). Trimming removed 0 bases from V and 3 bases from J; junction bases left unmatched: 8. Written as DNA, the CDR3 is TGTGCCAGCAGCTTGGCCCGGGACAGGACCTTCTACGAGCAGTACTTC. Protein: CASSLARDRTFYEQYF. Complete variable domain (other parts from reference TRBV5-5 and TRBJ2-7): DAGVTQSPTHLIKTRGQQVTLRCSPISGHKSVSWYQQVLGQGPQFIFQYYEKEERGRGNFPDRFSARQFPNYSSELNVNALLLGDSALYLCASSLARDRTFYEQYFGPGTRLTVT.

The chain uses TRBV18 and TRBJ2-2; 7 bases line up with TRBD1. Germline-derived CDR1 and CDR2 are KGHSH and LQKENI. V shed 6 bases and J 0 bases; nucleotides not matched to a gene: 4. The CDR3 sequence is 15 residues long. CDR3 nucleotides: TGTGCCAGCTCTCTGGGACAGACGAACACCGGGGAGCTGTTTTTT. Translating it yields CASSLGQTNTGELFF.

This clone was recorded a few times. This sequence joins TRBV6-5 and TRBJ1-1; the D is unclear. Trimming left V 7 bases short and J 0 bases short, with 12 bases between. This CDR3 is built from 14 residues. Per germline, CDR1 MNHEY and CDR2 SVGAGI. Written as DNA, the CDR3 is TGTGCCAGCATCCCGGGAGGCATGAACACTGAAGCTTTCTTT. Translated, it gives CASIPGGMNTEAFF.

This chain uses TRBV18 with TRBJ2-2, with D perhaps TRBD1 (6 bases). Trimming pared 3 bases from V and 6 bases from J, leaving 14 bases between. The CDR3 is made up of 15 amino acids. Germline V gene sequence: CDR1 KGHSH, CDR2 LQKENI. The CDR3 here is CASSPDRTSAGELFF. The CDR3 bases are TGTGCCAGCTCACCCGACAGGACTTCCGCCGGGGAGCTGTTTTTT.

This clone showed up just once. The chain links TRBV5-1 to TRBJ1-4; D unresolved. Germline V gene sequence: CDR1 SGHRS, CDR2 YFSETQ. This CDR3 has 12 residues. The V gene lost 2 bases and the J gene lost 10 bases, with 9 bases spanning the gap. CDR3 in DNA: TGCGCCAGCAGCTTAGGCAGAGGAAAACTGTTTTTT. Amino acid sequence: CASSLGRGKLFF. Filled out from reference TRBV5-1 and TRBJ1-4, the complete variable domain reads KAGVTQTPRYLIKTRGQQVTLSCSPISGHRSVSWYQQTPGQGLQFLFEYFSETQRNKGNFPGRFSGRQFSNSRSEMNVSTLELGDSALYLCASSLGRGKLFFGSGTQLSVL.

The V gene is TRBV12-3 or TRBV12-4, the J gene TRBJ2-1, with D possibly being TRBD1 (6 bases). The CDR3 totals 13 residues. Trimming removed 5 bases from V and 8 bases from J, with 13 bases in between. The DNA of the CDR3 is TGTGCCAGCAGTCTTGACAGGAACCATGAGCAGTTCTTC. Translation gives CASSLDRNHEQFF.

The rearrangement joins TRBV5-1 to TRBJ2-1; TRBD2 aligns across 8 bases. Per the germline V gene, CDR1 is SGHRS and CDR2 is YFSETQ. The CDR3 runs to 15 residues. The junction had 2 bases not matched to a gene; V was cut back by 2 bases and J by 1 base. In nucleotides, the CDR3 is TGCGCCAGCAGCTTACTAGCGGAGTCCTACAATGAGCAGTTCTTC. It translates to CASSLLAESYNEQFF.